Following are 16 T cell receptor beta chains from one sample sequenced in a study of blood T cells in healthy people across ages. It was with a sample-barcoded 5' primer and a J-beta primer mix that a second PCR of about 6 to 12 cycles was run. TCRdb itself ran the 5' RACE reads through MiXCR, one entry per CDR3 protein. The sample lists about 680,000 distinct CDR3 sequences, approximately 50% occurring once. Sequencing used blood. These receptors were collected from an older woman in good health.

Comments on this clonotype: A junction end diverges from the germline sequence, so it may reflect a read error. The V call is TRBV6-2 or TRBV6-3, the J call TRBJ2-1; TRBD1 matches at 7 bases. CDR3 size: 13 residues. Germline V gene lookup returns CDR1 MNHEY and CDR2 SVGEGT. DNA of the CDR3: TGCGCCAGCAGTCTGGACAGGACCTACGAACAGTTCTTC. It is translated as CASSLDRTYEQFF.

This clonotype was seen only a few times. The chain is built from TRBV14 and TRBJ2-3; 8 nucleotides agree with TRBD2. In germline, CDR1 is SGHDN, CDR2 FVKESK. The V gene end was trimmed by 2 bases and the J gene end by 3 bases; junction bases not matched to a gene: 4. The CDR3 is made up of 15 amino acids. The CDR3 is CASSQSGRGTDTQYF. In DNA form, the CDR3 reads TGTGCCAGCAGCCAAAGCGGGAGAGGTACAGATACGCAGTATTTT.

This clonotype was seen more than once but under ten times. V is TRBV7-2 and J is TRBJ1-5; 9 nucleotides align to TRBD1. From germline, CDR1 is SGHTA and CDR2 FQGNSA. The CDR3 has 15 amino acids. Germline trimming cut 5 bases from V and 6 bases from J; bases unmatched to any gene: 8. The CDR3 sequence: CASSPGQGQGQPQHF. In nucleotides, the CDR3 is TGTGCCAGCAGCCCAGGACAGGGGCAGGGTCAGCCCCAGCATTTT.

This chain links TRBV10-3 with TRBJ2-3; D not certain. The CDR3 sequence is 15 residues long. Trimming pared 0 bases from V and 4 bases from J, leaving 11 bases between. CDR1 and CDR2 (germline): ENHRY, SYGVKD. For the CDR3, the DNA is TGTGCCATCAGTGAGTCGAGTCCTCCACCAGATACGCAGTATTTT. Translating gives CAISESSPPPDTQYF.

The CDR3: CASSLGSPGSGANVLTF. The CDR3 region has the DNA TGTGCCAGCAGCTTAGGGTCCCCGGGCTCTGGGGCCAACGTCCTGACTTTC. This rearrangement joins TRBV7-2 to TRBJ2-6, with D unresolved. The germline V and J ends were trimmed by 1 base and 0 bases, with 10 bases remaining between them. CDR1 is SGHTA and CDR2 is FQGNSA in the germline V gene. The CDR3 has 17 amino acids. The entire variable domain, with the rest obtained from reference TRBV7-2 and TRBJ2-6, is as follows: GAGVSQSPSNKVTEKGKDVELRCDPISGHTALYWYRQSLGQGLEFLIYFQGNSAPDKSGLPSDRFSAERTGGSVSTLTIQRTQQEDSAVYLCASSLGSPGSGANVLTFGAGSRLTVL.

The chain carries TRBV20-1 and TRBJ2-3; no definite D call. The ends were cut back, 1 base at V and 0 bases at J, with 11 bases in the middle. The CDR3 runs to 15 residues. The germline V gene encodes CDR1 DFQATT and CDR2 SNEGSKA (reference sequence). CDR3 sequence: CSARALKGSTDTQYF. The CDR3 coding sequence is TGCAGTGCTAGAGCCTTAAAAGGTAGCACAGATACGCAGTATTTT.

This clonotype was detected only a few times. The chain uses TRBV6-6 and TRBJ2-5; 11 bases are a match to TRBD2. The CDR3 has 16 amino acids. Germline trimming cut 4 bases from V and 5 bases from J; bases unmatched to any gene: 9. The germline V gene encodes CDR1 MNHNY and CDR2 SVGAGI (reference sequence). The CDR3 protein is CASSFSTSGDRETQYF. The DNA of the CDR3 is TGTGCCAGCAGTTTCTCGACTAGCGGGGACCGGGAGACCCAGTACTTC.

In the case of this clonotype: Germline is not matched at one junction end, which may reflect a read error. For the CDR3, the DNA is TGTGCCAGCAGTCACGGGACGGACTACGGGCAGTACTTC. Protein product: CASSHGTDYGQYF. The V and J genes are TRBV6-5 and TRBJ2-7; tentative D call: TRBD2 (6 bases). The CDR3 has 13 amino acids. Germline CDR1 is MNHEY and CDR2 is SVGAGI.

This clonotype was counted ten times or more. The chain recombines TRBV7-3 with TRBJ2-1; D is ambiguous. V lost 5 bases, J lost 10 bases, and 15 bases lay in between. This CDR3 is 13 amino acids long. In germline, CDR1 is SGHTA, CDR2 FQGTGA. CDR3 in amino acids: CASSPGLAGEQFF. CDR3 sequence (DNA): TGTGCCAGCAGCCCCGGGTTGGCCGGGGAGCAGTTCTTC.

This clonotype was seen a few times. V gene TRBV4-3 combines with J gene TRBJ1-4; 9 bases are a match to TRBD1. The CDR3 sequence is 15 residues long. CDR1 LGHNA and CDR2 YSLEER come from the germline V gene. The trim removed 1 base at V and 8 bases at J, leaving 5 bases unmatched. The DNA of the CDR3 is TGCGCCAGCAGCCAAGGCGGACAGGGGAACGAAAAACTGTTTTTT. Translation gives CASSQGGQGNEKLFF.

This clonotype was found a few times. The rearrangement links TRBV7-9 to TRBJ2-5; D may match TRBD1 or TRBD2 (6 bases each). The CDR3 has 15 amino acids. Germline CDR1 SEHNR, CDR2 FQNEAQ (reference sequence). Trimming left V 3 bases short and J 3 bases short, with 14 bases between. For the CDR3, the DNA is TGTGCCAGCAGCTTCGTAGGGGGAGGTGAAGAGACCCAGTACTTC. It yields the protein CASSFVGGGEETQYF.

The V and J genes are TRBV4-1 and TRBJ2-4; possibly TRBD1 for D (6 bases). The germline V gene has CDR1 MGHRA and CDR2 YSYEKL. V gave up 4 bases and J gave up 4 bases, with 11 bases separating them. This CDR3 has 14 amino acids. The CDR3 DNA is TGCGCCAGCAGCCCGGGACACCTTAAAAACATTCAGTACTTC. Translating gives CASSPGHLKNIQYF.

The V call is TRBV5-5, the J call TRBJ1-2, with D perhaps matching TRBD1 (5 bases). Trimming shortened V by 0 bases and J by 4 bases, and 13 bases separated the two germline ends. Germline V gene sequence: CDR1 SGHKS, CDR2 YYEKEE (reference sequence). The CDR3 runs 15 residues. The CDR3 here is CASSLVGGVTYGYTF. CDR3 in DNA: TGTGCCAGCAGCTTGGTTGGGGGGGTGACCTATGGCTACACCTTC.

This clonotype appeared a few times. V is TRBV10-3 and J is TRBJ2-5, with D uncertain. This CDR3 region has 14 residues. Trimming removed 3 bases at V and 4 bases at J, with 12 bases between. Germline V CDR1 and CDR2: ENHRY, SYGVKD. The CDR3 sequence is CAISDLVIGETQYF. In DNA, the CDR3 is TGTGCCATCAGTGATCTCGTCATCGGAGAGACCCAGTACTTC.

The genes are TRBV5-1 and TRBJ2-1; 12 bases align to TRBD2. Unmatched junction bases numbered 5, after V lost 0 bases and J lost 4 bases. CDR1 and CDR2 (germline): SGHRS, YFSETQ. The CDR3 covers 17 residues. CDR3 loop: CASSLGLAGVGYNEQFF. DNA of the CDR3: TGCGCCAGCAGCTTGGGACTAGCGGGAGTTGGGTACAATGAGCAGTTCTTC.

The chain is built from TRBV14 and TRBJ1-2; D not certain. CDR3 length: 15 residues. Between the trimmed V and J ends, which lost 1 base and 7 bases, there was a span of 16 bases. The germline CDR1 and CDR2 sequences are SGHDN and FVKESK. CDR3: CASSQGSSRRIGYTF. For the CDR3, the DNA is TGTGCCAGCAGCCAAGGGTCGAGCCGGAGGATTGGCTACACCTTC.